Detailed here is one T cell receptor (beta chain). Its antigen remains unidentified. An end of the junction does not agree with germline; a read error may underlie this. This entry is derived from a study of blood T cells in healthy people across ages. Study findings and constraints: Long-lived donors carried more naive CD4+ cells and greater diversity than aged donors.

Primers used in a second PCR of about 6 to 11 cycles were a sample-barcoded 5' primer and a J-beta primer mix. TCRdb recomputed calls from the 5' RACE reads with MiXCR, one row per CDR3 protein. This sample has about 590,000 distinct CDR3 sequences, with about 30% found just once. This CDR3 spans 15 amino acids. Germline CDR1 and CDR2: KGHSH and LQKENI. This sequence was found in a woman older than 75 in good health. Sample: blood. The chain employs TRBV18 and TRBJ1-4; 7 bases are shared with TRBD1. This CDR3 reads CASSPGWDSNEKPFF. In DNA, the CDR3 is TGTGCCAGCTCACCGGGTTGGGACAGTAATGAAAAACCGTTTTTT.